This TCR beta chain is drawn from a study of human T cells and chemical hapten exposure. Indicated time point: patch test 2, 6 weeks after DPC sensitization. Treatment given: therapeutic diphenylcyclopropenone sensitization with weekly scalp DPC. This clonotype appeared many times. CDR3 size: 15 residues. Trimming pared 0 bases from V and 1 base from J, leaving 7 bases between. CDR1 SGHVS and CDR2 FQNEAQ come from the germline V gene. TCRdb re-called the RACE reads through MiXCR, storing one row per CDR3 protein. The top ten clones hold around 3.6% of a sample with tens of thousands of distinct CDR3 sequences, 8.5% to 9% of them seen once.

The rearrangement uses TRBV7-8 and TRBJ1-5, with unresolved D. This TCR derives from a woman aged 50 to 65 with alopecia areata. Some clones in this sample may be carry-over from other donors' samples. The source was whole blood, collected in connection with sensitization to the hapten diphenylcyclopropenone (DPC). CDR3 nucleotide sequence: TGTGCCAGCAGCTTAGCGCGGGTCAGCAATCAGCCCCAGCATTTT. Residues: CASSLARVSNQPQHF.